This is a list of T cell receptor beta chains from one sample in a study of T cells in Graves' hyperthyroidism and ophthalmopathy. A single record per CDR3 protein comes from TCRdb applying MiXCR to the multiplex PCR reads. This table holds about 740,000 distinct CDR3 sequences, approximately 14% found once. Sequenced material: blood. The receptors derive from a woman younger than 30 with Graves' hyperthyroidism. Both conserved end residues are part of each CDR3. Fields, in order: CDR3 protein, V gene.

CDR3: CASSYRFPGTDNQPQHF
V: TRBV6-5

CDR3: CASSYGGLSNEQFF
V: TRBV6-2/TRBV6-3

CDR3: CASSYRGLYEQYF
V: TRBV27

CDR3: CASSQDLGSYTDTQYF
V: TRBV4-3

CDR3: CASSRDRGMSQYF
V: TRBV28

CDR3: CASTSDSLNEQYF
V: TRBV5-6

CDR3: CASSLVGSDNEQFF
V: TRBV5-4

CDR3: CASSLAVDEQFF
V: TRBV18

CDR3: CASSRQSLLYNEQFF
V: TRBV12-3/TRBV12-4

CDR3: CASSYLGQGAFYEQYF
V: TRBV5-5

CDR3: CASSLGVLGDTGELFF
V: TRBV7-9

CDR3: CASRPPRGSSMNTEAFF
V: TRBV28

CDR3: CASSLWVLQGGYTF
V: TRBV5-8

CDR3: CASSYGAGDSQETQYF
V: TRBV6-5

CDR3: CASKTGTSGKNIQYF
V: TRBV6-4

CDR3: CASSHRWGTIDEQYF
V: TRBV4-3

CDR3: CATQGGAPSYNEQFF
V: TRBV27

CDR3: CASSSQRTSGTEQYF
V: TRBV7-2

CDR3: CASSLAAGASGYNEQFF
V: TRBV5-4

CDR3: CASGEVNYGYTF
V: TRBV2

CDR3: CASRTRQGFFTDTQYF
V: TRBV2

CDR3: CASSIAGLATSEQYF
V: TRBV19

CDR3: CSASGQSYNEQFF
V: TRBV20-1

CDR3: CASSWGQTNEQFF
V: TRBV19

CDR3: CASSVEGAEPQHF
V: TRBV2